Listed below are T cell receptor beta chains from one sample, sequenced in a study of T-cell memory formation after mild COVID-19. Via MiXCR, TCRdb re-called the 5' RACE reads, giving one row per CDR3 protein. The repertoire holds under 250,000 distinct CDR3 sequences, with roughly a tenth as singletons. The sample consisted of PBMCs or a T cell subset sorted from them (not recorded which). These receptor sequences come from a man between 18 and 29 years old who had mild COVID-19 (a few samples of this study predate the infection). Cell type and time point are not known. Each CDR3 is given with its conserved first and last residue. A D gene is named only where the DNA matches it firmly. Rows give clone size only sometimes, using once, few, many, or a class for an expanded clone.

few	TRBV7-3	TRBJ1-6	-	TGTGCCAGCAGCTTACGAGGGGCGCTAGGTTCACCCCTCCACTTT	CASSLRGALGSPLHF
-	TRBV7-3	TRBJ2-2	TRBD2	TGTGCCAGCAGCCCACCGGGGGGATCGAACACCGGGGAGCTGTTTTTT	CASSPPGGSNTGELFF
-	TRBV7-2	TRBJ2-5	-	TGTGCCAGCAGCCCGATGGACTATCTGTACCAAGAGACCCAGTACTTC	CASSPMDYLYQETQYF
-	TRBV6-2/TRBV6-3	TRBJ1-5	TRBD1	TGTGCCAGCAGGGCTCCGGGACAGGGAACGGTGCGACAGCCCCAGCATTTT	CASRAPGQGTVRQPQHF
-	TRBV21-1	TRBJ1-5	-	TGTGCCAGCAGAGACGATAGCAATCAGCCCCAGCATTTT	CASRDDSNQPQHF
-	TRBV20-1	TRBJ2-1	TRBD2	TGCAGTGCTAGTGGCCTAGCGGGGGATTACAATGAGCAGTTCTTC	CSASGLAGDYNEQFF
few	TRBV9	TRBJ2-1	TRBD2	TGTGCCAGCAGCGTAGGAATAGCGGGGGACAATGAGCAGTTCTTC	CASSVGIAGDNEQFF
few	TRBV12-3/TRBV12-4	TRBJ1-6	-	TGTGCCAGCAGTGCGGGAGGACAGTGGTTTAATCCCCTCCACTTT	CASSAGGQWFNPLHF
-	TRBV7-3	TRBJ2-7	-	TGTGCCAGCAGCTTGGCCAGGGGCATCCACGAGCAGTACTTC	CASSLARGIHEQYF
many	TRBV7-2	TRBJ1-1	TRBD1	TGTGCCAGCAGCTTAGGCCCACAGGGGGCTTTCTTT	CASSLGPQGAFF
many	TRBV7-7	TRBJ2-5	-	TGTGCCAGCAGCACGGGCCTCGCAGAGACCCAGTACTTC	CASSTGLAETQYF
-	TRBV27	TRBJ2-1	-	TGTGCCAGCGGTCGGGCAGGTTCGGTCGAGCAGTTCTTC	CASGRAGSVEQFF
-	TRBV18	TRBJ1-6	-	TGTGCCAGCTCCCCTTCCGGTAAAGACTCACCCCTCCACTTT	CASSPSGKDSPLHF
-	TRBV7-2	TRBJ2-1	-	TGTGCCAGCAGCCCAGTAGTGGGGCTACTGGGGGTGTACAATGAGCAGTTCTTC	CASSPVVGLLGVYNEQFF
few	TRBV7-9	TRBJ1-2	-	TGTGCCAGCAGCTTAGTCGGACACGAGTACTATGGCTACACCTTC	CASSLVGHEYYGYTF
few	TRBV6-6	TRBJ2-5	-	TGTGCCAGCAGTTACGCTCCAGAGACCCAGTACTTC	CASSYAPETQYF
few	TRBV7-3	TRBJ2-1	-	TGTGCCAGCAGCCCGGTAGGGGGGCACTACAATGAGCAGTTCTTC	CASSPVGGHYNEQFF
-	TRBV7-9	TRBJ2-4	TRBD1	TGTGCCAGCAGCCGTACGGGACAGGTTGTTTCCCAAAACATTCAGTACTTC	CASSRTGQVVSQNIQYF
-	TRBV28	TRBJ2-3	TRBD1	TGTGCCAGCAGTTACACAGGGGAAGATACGCAGTATTTT	CASSYTGEDTQYF
-	TRBV7-9	TRBJ2-2	TRBD2	TGTGCCAGCAGCTCTATAGCGGGGGCCTACACCGGGGAGCTGTTTTTT	CASSSIAGAYTGELFF
few	TRBV9	TRBJ2-7	TRBD2	TGTGCCAGCAGCGTAGAAGGGGAGCGGGGCCCCACCTACGAGCAGTACTTC	CASSVEGERGPTYEQYF
few	TRBV4-2	TRBJ1-4	TRBD1	TGTGCCAGCAGCCAAGATGGGACAGGGGGAAATAATGAAAAACTGTTTTTT	CASSQDGTGGNNEKLFF
-	TRBV5-1	TRBJ1-2	TRBD1	TGCGCCAGCCAGGGGGGTCAAGCGGCTGGCTACACCTTC	CASQGGQAAGYTF
-	TRBV4-2	TRBJ1-1	-	TGTGCCAGCAGCCAGTCCACTGAAGCTTTCTTT	CASSQSTEAFF
many	TRBV12-3/TRBV12-4	TRBJ2-5	-	TGTGCCAGCAGCTTCGGAGAGACCCAGTACTTC	CASSFGETQYF
-	TRBV15	TRBJ2-7	TRBD1	TGTGCCACCAGCAGGAGGAATACAGGGGCCGCGCAGTACTTC	CATSRRNTGAAQYF
-	TRBV25-1	TRBJ2-5	-	TGTGCCAGCAGAGATCATATCCTTCAAGAGACCCAGTACTTC	CASRDHILQETQYF
few	TRBV6-5	TRBJ2-6	-	TGTGCCAGCAGAGGGTCTGCCTCTGGGGCCAACGTCCTGACTTTC	CASRGSASGANVLTF
many	TRBV2	TRBJ1-1	-	TGTGCCAGCAGTTACACTGAAGCTTTCTTT	CASSYTEAFF
-	TRBV4-3	TRBJ2-1	TRBD1	TGCGCCAGCAGCCCCTCCAGGGGGACAGGGGCAGAAAATGAGCAGTTCTTC	CASSPSRGTGAENEQFF
many	TRBV24-1	TRBJ2-1	-	TGTGCCACCGCCCCCGCCGGCTCCTACAATGAGCAGTTCTTC	CATAPAGSYNEQFF
-	TRBV12-3/TRBV12-4	TRBJ1-2	-	TGTGCCAGCACCCATTTCCCGGGAGGCTACACCTTC	CASTHFPGGYTF
few	TRBV7-2	TRBJ1-4	-	TGTGCCAGCAGCGTTGGCCCCCCCGGGTCCAATAATGAAAAACTGTTTTTT	CASSVGPPGSNNEKLFF
-	TRBV7-9	TRBJ1-1	-	TGTGCCAGCAGCCTAGCCGGGGAGGTGACTGAAGCTTTCTTT	CASSLAGEVTEAFF
few	TRBV4-1	TRBJ1-5	TRBD1	TGCGCCAGCAGCCAAGATCTTGGGACAGACAATCAGCCCCAGCATTTT	CASSQDLGTDNQPQHF
few	TRBV20-1	TRBJ2-5	-	TGCAGTGCTAGAGATGTAATACTGGAGACCCAGTACTTC	CSARDVILETQYF
few	TRBV5-1	TRBJ1-4	-	TGCGCCAGCAGCTTGACGCGGCAGCCAACAACTAATGAAAAACTGTTTTTT	CASSLTRQPTTNEKLFF
many	TRBV20-1	TRBJ2-1	-	TGCAGTGCTAGAGATCGCCTAGTAGCATTCTTC	CSARDRLVAFF
many	TRBV7-2	TRBJ2-7	-	TGTGCCAGCAGCTTATTAAACAACGAGCAGTACTTC	CASSLLNNEQYF
few	TRBV27	TRBJ1-4	-	TGTGCCAGCGCTCGAGGGGGGAGGGAAAAACTGTTTTTT	CASARGGREKLFF
-	TRBV10-3	TRBJ1-3	-	TGTGCCATCAGTGGGCGGGACATATCTGGAAACACCATATATTTT	CAISGRDISGNTIYF
many	TRBV9	TRBJ2-2	TRBD2	TGTGCCAGCAGCGTAGGCGGGGGGAACACCGGGGAGCTGTTTTTT	CASSVGGGNTGELFF
few	TRBV7-2	TRBJ1-2	-	TGTGCCAGCAGCTTAGATTGGGGGCCATACTATGGCTACACCTTC	CASSLDWGPYYGYTF
few	TRBV5-1	TRBJ2-7	TRBD1	TGCGCCAGCAGCTTGGTAGCAGGGGGCGTCTCCTACGAGCAGTACTTC	CASSLVAGGVSYEQYF
few	TRBV7-2	TRBJ2-1	TRBD1	TGTGCCAGCAGCCCCCGGGCCCAGAGACAGGGAGCAATCTACAATGAGCAGTTCTTC	CASSPRAQRQGAIYNEQFF
-	TRBV7-9	TRBJ1-2	-	TGTGCCAGCAGCAAGGACGGAAACTATGGCTACACCTTC	CASSKDGNYGYTF
-	TRBV5-6	TRBJ2-3	-	TGTGCCAGCAGCTTACGAGGGTACGACACAGATACGCAGTATTTT	CASSLRGYDTDTQYF
many	TRBV10-3	TRBJ1-1	TRBD1	TGTGCCATCAGTGAGCCGGGACAGGGGGGCACTGAAGCTTTCTTT	CAISEPGQGGTEAFF
-	TRBV7-9	TRBJ2-5	TRBD2	TGTGCCAGCAGCTTCCCGAGCGGGGGTGAGGAGACCCAGTACTTC	CASSFPSGGEETQYF
once	TRBV12-3/TRBV12-4	TRBJ1-5	TRBD1	TGTGCCAGCAGCGGACAGGTCAATCAGCCCCAGCATTTT	CASSGQVNQPQHF
-	TRBV20-1	TRBJ2-3	TRBD2	TGCAGTGCTTGGACTAGCGGTGGGAGGACAGATACGCAGTATTTT	CSAWTSGGRTDTQYF
-	TRBV12-3/TRBV12-4	TRBJ2-5	TRBD2	TGTGCCAGCAGCCTGCCAACTAGCGGGGGACTCCAAGAGACCCAGTACTTC	CASSLPTSGGLQETQYF
many	TRBV7-6	TRBJ2-5	-	TGTGCCAGCAGCTTAGGGGCCCAAGAGACCCAGTACTTC	CASSLGAQETQYF
many	TRBV4-2	TRBJ2-5	TRBD2	TGTGCCAGCAGCCAAGATTGGGCGGGGGGGCTTAGTAAGACCCAGTACTTC	CASSQDWAGGLSKTQYF
-	TRBV29-1	TRBJ1-2	TRBD1	TGCAGCGTTGAAAACAGGGGGCCAATTCCTGGCTACACCTTC	CSVENRGPIPGYTF
-	TRBV28	TRBJ2-1	-	TGTGCCAGCAGTTTTAGCAGGGGCCTATTAAGCTCCTACAATGAGCAGTTCTTC	CASSFSRGLLSSYNEQFF
many	TRBV5-1	TRBJ2-3	-	TGCGCCAGCAGCACCACCACAGGGGGGGCAGATACGCAGTATTTT	CASSTTTGGADTQYF
few	TRBV20-1	TRBJ2-5	-	TGCAGTGTCCAGATGGATTTGATGGGGCAAGCGGAGACCCAGTACTTC	CSVQMDLMGQAETQYF
-	TRBV7-2	TRBJ2-3	-	TGTGCCAGCTCCCAGTGGGCAGATACGCAGTATTTT	CASSQWADTQYF